The TCR beta chain under discussion was sequenced for a study of vaccination effects on CD4 cells after COVID-19. Study information: Samples collected post-vaccine were obtained a median of 72 days after the second dose.

This clone is large by share. The antigen remains undetermined. Sequencing in the ViraFEST assay came after antigen-specific CD4+ T cells had been expanded with viral peptide pools, which were used to stimulate PBMC. Subsequent to a culture period of about ten days, CD4+ T cells were isolated. Each participant was administered two doses of either the BNT162b2 or the mRNA-1273 vaccine. All vaccine recipients tested negative for nucleocapsid antibodies and had never contracted SARS-CoV-2 infection. Study outcomes and limitations: Clones of infection and vaccine origin contracted markedly late after vaccination.

Generated by immunoSEQ multiplex PCR, the TCRdb table keeps only in-frame clones and is missing some. The sample lists under 25,000 clones, around 81% occurring once. V lost 6 bases and J 2 bases, leaving 16 bases between the germline ends. CDR1 is SGHTA and CDR2 is FQGNSA in the germline V gene. The CDR3 is 15 residues long. This receptor was identified in a human donor who received a COVID-19 vaccine. Some clones in this sample may be carry-over from other donors' samples. The starting material was CD4+ T cells from PBMCs cultured with SARS-CoV-2 spike peptides, obtained after COVID-19 vaccination. The genes are TRBV7-2 and TRBJ1-2; D gene uncertain. The CDR3 protein is CASSLSTNANYGYTF. CDR3 sequence (DNA): TGTGCCAGCAGTTTATCGACGAACGCGAACTATGGCTACACCTTC.